The 9 T cell receptor beta chains below all came from one sample that was sequenced in a study of Ad26.COV2.S vaccination and SARS-CoV-2 variants (dated by TCRdb to the early 2020s). The intended sense of this specimen's treatment or condition label: over 15 received Ad26.COV2.S at low or high dose, single or two shots; 5 received placebo; per-sample allocation not given. For vaccine and placebo recipients, the sequenced repertoires came from samples collected on day 63 after the first injection. Library creation used the immunoSEQ multiplex PCR assay. TCRdb took over this immuneACCESS table, retaining in-frame rearrangements with V and J assigned. Such tables are incomplete; in checked studies, under half of the missing clones stem from an unresolved V gene, and the remainder is unexplained. The sample records roughly 700,000 clones, about 90% of which are singletons. Approximately 1.5% of the sample rests with the top ten.

The sequenced sample was peripheral blood, obtained in a trial of Ad26.COV2.S vaccine versus placebo. These receptors were collected from a person aged 18-60 years who received the Ad26.COV2.S COVID-19 vaccine or a placebo.

The J gene is TRBJ1-2, the V gene TRBV5-1; possible D gene TRBD1, 5 bases. V was shortened by 0 bases and J by 4 bases, with 19 bases between the two germline ends. The CDR3 extends over 17 amino acids. Germline V gene lookup returns CDR1 SGHRS and CDR2 YFSETQ. As DNA, the CDR3 is TGCGCCAGCAGCTTGGGCAAGTCGGCACAGGCCGCCTATGGCTACACCTTC. This codes for CASSLGKSAQAAYGYTF.

To note about this clone: This specimen includes other DNA sequences encoding the same CDR3. The chain has TRBV30 and TRBJ2-7; D gene uncertain. The ends were cut back, 3 bases at V and 4 bases at J, with 7 bases in the middle. Germline lookup yields CDR1 GTSNPN and CDR2 SVGIG (reference sequence). CDR3 size: 11 residues. The CDR3 is CAWSPGYEQYF. The CDR3 bases are TGTGCCTGGAGCCCCGGGTACGAGCAGTACTTC.

The V and J genes are TRBV7-3 and TRBJ1-2; 7 bases map to TRBD1. J gave up 8 bases and V 1 base, and 4 bases lay outside the gene matches. This CDR3 has 13 residues. Germline-derived CDR1 and CDR2 are SGHTA and FQGTGA. Written as DNA, the CDR3 is TGTGCCAGCAGCTTAAGGGACAGCGAAGGCTACACCTTC. It yields the protein CASSLRDSEGYTF. The variable domain in full, with the rest retrieved from reference TRBV7-3 and TRBJ1-2, is GAGVSQTPSNKVTEKGKYVELRCDPISGHTALYWYRQSLGQGPEFLIYFQGTGAADDSGLPNDRFFAVRPEGSVSTLKIQRTERGDSAVYLCASSLRDSEGYTFGSGTRLTVV.

The chain joins TRBV3-1 (or the pseudogene TRBV3-2) to TRBJ1-6; D remains ambiguous. CDR3 length: 14 amino acids. With 3 bases removed from V and 0 bases from J, the gap between germline ends came to 3 bases. Looked up from germline, CDR1 is LGHDT and CDR2 is YNNKEL (reference sequence). The CDR3 spells CASSQSSYNSPLHF. In DNA form, the CDR3 reads TGTGCCAGCAGCCAGAGCTCCTATAATTCACCCCTCCACTTT.

The chain links TRBV7-9 to TRBJ2-5, with a weak D call TRBD1 (6 bases). Germline CDR1 SEHNR, CDR2 FQNEAQ (reference sequence). The CDR3 has 13 residues. V gave up 4 bases and J gave up 2 bases, with 8 bases separating them. CDR3: CASSYRVQETQYF. In nucleotides, the CDR3 is TGTGCCAGCAGCTACAGGGTTCAAGAGACCCAGTACTTC. The full variable domain, its missing parts supplied by reference TRBV7-9 and TRBJ2-5, is DTGVSQNPRHKITKRGQNVTFRCDPISEHNRLYWYRQTLGQGPEFLTYFQNEAQLEKSRLLSDRFSAERPKGSFSTLEIQRTEQGDSAMYLCASSYRVQETQYFGPGTRLLVL.

The rearrangement links TRBV3-1 (or the pseudogene TRBV3-2) to TRBJ1-5; maybe TRBD1 (5 bases). CDR1 is LGHDT, CDR2 YNNKEL, per germline (reference sequence). Trimming took off 3 bases at V and 6 bases at J, with 9 bases between the two ends. CDR3 size: 13 residues. The CDR3 sequence is CASSQGGGQPQHF. The CDR3 nucleotides read TGTGCCAGCAGCCAGGGGGGGGGTCAGCCCCAGCATTTT.

V is TRBV15 and J is TRBJ2-2, with 7 bases matching TRBD2. CDR3 length: 13 amino acids. Germline V gene data show CDR1 as LNHNV and CDR2 as YYDKDF (reference sequence). Germline trimming cut 7 bases from V and 5 bases from J; bases unmatched to any gene: 4. The CDR3 nucleotides are TGTGCCACCACTGCGGGAGTGACCGGGGAGCTGTTTTTT. Protein: CATTAGVTGELFF.

The chain has TRBV5-4 and TRBJ2-5; D remains unclear. The CDR3 contains 13 residues. Germline-derived CDR1 and CDR2 are SGHNT and YYREEE (reference sequence). Trimming cost V 7 bases and J 4 bases, with 14 bases left between them. CDR3 in DNA: TGTGCCAGCGGTTGGCCCTCGGGAGAGACCCAGTACTTC. This translates into CASGWPSGETQYF.

The table lists this clone with a count of one. The rearrangement joins TRBV7-8 to TRBJ2-7; D unclear. Germline V gene data show CDR1 as SGHVS and CDR2 as FQNEAQ. CDR3 length: 14 amino acids. Trimming removed 4 bases at V and 1 base at J, with 11 bases between. CDR3 nucleotide sequence: TGTGCCAGCAGCTCCCGACTGGTTTCCTACGAGCAGTACTTC. Translated, it gives CASSSRLVSYEQYF.